The clone carrying this TCR beta chain turned up a few times. Its antigen is still unknown. CDR1 is LNHDA, CDR2 SQIVND, per germline (reference sequence). The CDR3 is 14 residues long. V shed 6 bases and J shed 4 bases, with 12 bases lying between them. One entry per CDR3 protein, called by TCRdb with MiXCR from the 5' RACE reads. The sample consists of approximately 160,000 distinct CDR3 sequences, roughly 8.8% of them appearing once. This record belongs to a study of T cells after yellow fever vaccination. Study overall: In the case of low-cell-number fractions, SMART-Seq v4 Ultra Low Input was used for preparation.

Study-wide findings and caveats: Although most clonotypes did not, a small share appeared in both CD4 and CD8 compartments. There was a possibility that FACS-sorted repertoires contained abundant clonotypes contaminating from the bulk population. A weaker but faster secondary response was observed, peaking on day 5 versus 15.

This chain uses TRBV19 with TRBJ2-2; tentatively, D is TRBD1 or TRBD2 (5 bases each). The receptor was derived from a man younger than 30 who received the YFV17D yellow fever vaccine. The specimen comprised CD8+ T cells sorted from PBMCs, sampled 45 days after the yellow fever booster vaccination. This chain's CDR3 is CASRSPGTTGELFF. DNA for the CDR3: TGTGCCAGTAGGTCCCCAGGGACCACCGGGGAGCTGTTTTTT.